The TCR beta chain described here comes from a study of blood T cell repertoires in COVID-19. The CDR3 has 15 amino acids. Deletions cut 1 base from V and 0 bases from J, with 7 bases between. CDR1 and CDR2 (germline): MNHEY, SVGAGI. Sequenced by immunoSEQ multiplex PCR; TCRdb stores in-frame clones only, minus some. The top ten clones hold roughly 13% of a sample with 200,000 to 250,000 clones, 70% to 90% of them seen once. The chain couples TRBV6-5 to TRBJ1-3, with D unclear. This TCR was sampled from a human donor in a cohort sampled during active COVID-19. The sequenced material came from peripheral blood. CDR3 loop: CASSYWPPSGNTIYF. DNA for the CDR3: TGTGCCAGCAGTTACTGGCCCCCCTCTGGAAACACCATATATTTT.